The 7 T cell receptor beta chains below were found in one sample sequenced in a study of T cells after yellow fever vaccination. A single record per CDR3 protein comes from TCRdb applying MiXCR to the 5' RACE reads. This sample has 450,000 to 550,000 distinct CDR3 sequences, with 21% found just once. Source: PBMCs, taken less than 25 days after the first yellow fever vaccination. The receptor set was obtained from a young man who received the YFV17D yellow fever vaccine.

The V call is TRBV5-1, the J call TRBJ1-3, with D unclear. There are 18 residues in the CDR3. V lost 0 bases, J lost 2 bases, and 18 bases lay in between. Germline CDR1 SGHRS, CDR2 YFSETQ. CDR3 residues: CASSLEVSFTGPGNTIYF. The CDR3 nucleotides are TGCGCCAGCAGCTTGGAGGTCTCCTTTACGGGTCCTGGAAACACCATATATTTT.

This clonotype was picked up a small number of times. V and J are TRBV29-1 and TRBJ1-1, with TRBD1 matching 7 bases. The CDR3 loop spans 14 amino acids. Trimming at V came to 7 bases and at J to 4 bases, leaving 12 bases not matched to a gene. From germline, CDR1 is SQVTM and CDR2 ANQGSEA. In nucleotides, the CDR3 is TGCAGCGGCCTGAGGGGGCGGGGTGGCACTGAAGCTTTCTTT. Translated, it gives CSGLRGRGGTEAFF.

In its sample, this clonotype was seen a few times. V gene TRBV6-1 combines with J gene TRBJ2-2, with D possibly being TRBD1 (7 bases). The germline V gene encodes CDR1 MNHNS and CDR2 SASEGT. The CDR3 has 16 amino acids. V lost 6 bases and J 0 bases, leaving 14 bases between the germline ends. CDR3 residues: CASRAGGMSNTGELFF. The CDR3 DNA reads as TGTGCCAGCAGAGCAGGGGGGATGTCGAACACCGGGGAGCTGTTTTTT.

The chain combines TRBV5-1 with TRBJ1-4; D unresolved. The V end lost 1 base, the J end lost 10 bases, and 8 bases lay between the germline ends. The CDR3 covers 12 residues. Germline CDR1 and CDR2: SGHRS and YFSETQ. The CDR3: CASSLYRGKLFF. The CDR3 DNA follows: TGCGCCAGCAGCTTGTACCGGGGAAAACTGTTTTTT.

The chain is built from TRBV20-1 and TRBJ2-3; D is uncertain. V lost 0 bases and J 5 bases, leaving 3 bases between the germline ends. Germline V gives CDR1 DFQATT, CDR2 SNEGSKA (reference sequence). This CDR3 contains 11 residues. The CDR3 loop is CSARDQDTQYF. In nucleotides, the CDR3 is TGCAGTGCTAGAGATCAAGATACGCAGTATTTT.

This clonotype was counted only a few times. One end of the junction fails to match germline, which may point to a read error. The gene calls are TRBV12-3 or TRBV12-4 and TRBJ1-5; D ambiguous. This CDR3 contains 13 residues. Here the CDR3 reads CASSVAIERPQHF. In DNA, the CDR3 is TGTGCCAGCAGTGTAGCTATTGAGCGGCCCCAGCATTTT.

The chain links TRBV6-5 to TRBJ2-5; D is possibly TRBD2 (5 bases). Trimming stripped 0 bases from V and 2 bases from J, with 10 bases between. The CDR3 runs 15 residues. CDR1 is MNHEY and CDR2 is SVGAGI in the germline V gene. The CDR3, as DNA: TGTGCCAGCAGTTACTCATCGGGGAGACAAGAGACCCAGTACTTC. The encoded protein is CASSYSSGRQETQYF.